The 14 T cell receptor beta chains given below trace back to one sample, sequenced in a study of blood T cells in healthy people across ages. A J-beta primer mix and a sample-barcoded 5' primer were used in a second PCR of about 7 to 12 cycles. TCRdb analysed the 5' RACE reads with MiXCR anew, one entry per CDR3 protein. Here the sample spans around 1,500,000 distinct CDR3 sequences, roughly 30% being singletons. Material for sequencing was blood. These receptors were collected from a woman aged 30 to 39 in good health.

A word on this clonotype: One base away lies a much larger clone, so this may be a sequencing read error. The chain uses TRBV12-3 or TRBV12-4 and TRBJ2-5, with D uncertain. The CDR3 sequence is 14 residues long. V lost 6 bases to trimming and J lost 11 bases, with 22 bases between them. CDR3 region: CASRPSVSTNEQYF. Written as DNA, the CDR3 is TGTGCCAGCAGACCTTCTGTTTCGACCAATGAGCAGTACTTC.

This clonotype was recorded at least ten times. J is TRBJ1-2 and V is TRBV7-2; tentatively, D is TRBD1 (6 bases). V was cut by 1 base and J by 5 bases, with 11 bases left in between. Germline V gene lookup returns CDR1 SGHTA and CDR2 FQGNSA. This CDR3 has 14 residues. The CDR3 DNA follows: TGTGCCAGCAGCTTAGTACAACAGGGTTATGGCTACACCTTC. It yields the protein CASSLVQQGYGYTF.

This clonotype occurred once. The genes are TRBV7-2 and TRBJ1-1; 11 bases match TRBD1. The CDR3 loop spans 16 amino acids. Germline values: CDR1 SGHTA, CDR2 FQGNSA. Unmatched junction bases numbered 5, after V lost 2 bases and J lost 3 bases. CDR3 nucleotide sequence: TGTGCCAGCAGCTTAAGGGGGACAGGGGGGGACACTGAAGCTTTCTTT. It encodes CASSLRGTGGDTEAFF.

V gene TRBV28 combines with J gene TRBJ2-7; no clear D gene. V was pared by 4 bases and J by 3 bases, with 10 bases between. The V gene's germline CDR1 is MDHEN and CDR2 SYDVKM. The CDR3 consists of 13 residues. The DNA of the CDR3 is TGTGCCAGCAGTTACCCTCCCATCTACGAGCAGTACTTC. Encoded protein: CASSYPPIYEQYF.

The gene calls are TRBV6-6 and TRBJ1-5; a possible D gene is TRBD1 (5 bases). The ends were cut back, 2 bases at V and 0 bases at J, with 14 bases in the middle. The CDR3 consists of 17 residues. CDR1 and CDR2 (germline): MNHNY, SVGAGI (reference sequence). CDR3 bases: TGTGCCAGCAGTTACGGTCGGGGGTCCAATAGCAATCAGCCCCAGCATTTT. Protein sequence: CASSYGRGSNSNQPQHF.

This clonotype was observed many times. The chain combines TRBV7-9 with TRBJ2-7, with a possible D match to TRBD1 (6 bases). V was pared by 5 bases and J by 4 bases, with 15 bases between. Per germline, CDR1 SEHNR and CDR2 FQNEAQ (reference sequence). This CDR3 comprises 14 residues. The CDR3 nucleotides read TGTGCCAGCAGCCTTTACTCTACAGGGTACGAGCAGTACTTC. Translation gives CASSLYSTGYEQYF.

This clonotype was recorded many times. This chain links TRBV5-1 with TRBJ2-6; no reliable D call. CDR3 length: 14 amino acids. The germline V gene has CDR1 SGHRS and CDR2 YFSETQ. Between the trimmed V and J ends, which lost 0 bases and 2 bases, there was a span of 3 bases. Here the CDR3 reads CASSLVAGANVLTF. CDR3 DNA sequence: TGCGCCAGCAGCTTGGTTGCTGGGGCCAACGTCCTGACTTTC.

This clonotype has just a few counts. The chain couples TRBV6-2 or TRBV6-3 to TRBJ1-1; possible D gene TRBD1, 6 bases. V dropped 7 bases and J dropped 1 base, with 19 bases sitting between them. The CDR3 length is 16 residues. CDR1 is MNHEY, CDR2 SVGEGT, per germline. The CDR3 spells CASTRTPGHPNTEAFF. The CDR3 DNA follows: TGTGCCAGCACTAGAACCCCGGGACATCCGAACACTGAAGCTTTCTTT.

This clonotype was counted at least ten times. This chain uses TRBV28 with TRBJ2-7; D possibly corresponds to TRBD2 (6 bases). V was trimmed by 7 bases and J by 0 bases, leaving 13 bases between them. CDR1 MDHEN and CDR2 SYDVKM come from the germline V gene. This CDR3 comprises 14 residues. The CDR3 DNA reads as TGTGCCAGCAATCGTGGGGGGTCCTCCTACGAGCAGTACTTC. Its translation: CASNRGGSSYEQYF.

This clonotype was counted between two and nine times. The CDR3 DNA reads as TGCGCCAGCAGCCAAGATGAAAGCGGTGAGCAGTTCTTC. Amino acid sequence: CASSQDESGEQFF. The rearrangement links TRBV4-3 to TRBJ2-1; D possibly corresponds to TRBD2 (5 bases). CDR3 length: 13 amino acids. Deletions cut 0 bases from V and 9 bases from J, with 9 bases between. Germline V gives CDR1 LGHNA, CDR2 YSLEER.

This clonotype was recorded at least ten times. A read error may produce the germline difference seen at one junction end. The genes are TRBV27 and TRBJ2-6; no clear D gene. Per the germline V gene, CDR1 is MNHEY and CDR2 is SMNVEV (reference sequence). The CDR3 totals 15 residues. CDR3 bases: TGCGCCAGCAGCTTGACATACTCTGGGGCCAACGTCCTGACTTTC. Translating it yields CASSLTYSGANVLTF.

Only a few counts were recorded for this clonotype. For the CDR3, the DNA is TGTGCCAGCAGTATCGATCCACGAACCAATTCACCCCTCCACTTT. Translated: CASSIDPRTNSPLHF. The V gene is TRBV6-5, the J gene TRBJ1-6; D unclear. CDR3 length: 15 residues. The germline V gene has CDR1 MNHEY and CDR2 SVGAGI. Trimming took 5 bases from V and 7 from J, leaving 15 bases between them.

The chain combines TRBV7-2 with TRBJ1-1; no clear D gene. Germline V gene data show CDR1 as SGHTA and CDR2 as FQGNSA. This CDR3 has 16 residues. Trimming cost V 7 bases and J 4 bases, with 22 bases left between them. CDR3 coding DNA: TGTGCCAGCACCACAACCCTCGGCACCTACGGCACTGAAGCTTTCTTT. Encoded protein: CASTTTLGTYGTEAFF.

The genes are TRBV5-4 and TRBJ2-7, with unresolved D. The J call may be faulty, since TRBJ2-5 better matches the DNA end. Germline values: CDR1 SGHNT, CDR2 YYREEE (reference sequence). This CDR3 region has 14 residues. The CDR3 region is CASSPPTRSQTQYF. CDR3 DNA: TGTGCCAGCAGCCCCCCGACCCGCTCCCAGACCCAGTACTTC.